A single sample gave rise to the 4 T cell receptor beta chains below, sequenced in a study of T-cell reconstitution after alpha-beta-depleted transplantation in children (dated by TCRdb to between 2015 and 2016). The library was generated by PCR. Sequencing was carried out with an Illumina HiSeq 2500. TCR library preparation used molecular barcoding, with unique molecular identifiers applied to normalize quantification of the TCRbeta repertoire. TCRdb took the public reads, trimmed them with fastp at Q25, ran MiXCR for clone calling and kept in-frame beta chains. Each CDR3 protein appears once, grouped with its most common genes and DNA. Within this sample are about 600,000 distinct CDR3 sequences, with roughly a tenth of them counted one time only. The ten largest clonotypes hold less than 5% of the sample. Sample: PBMCs from the stem cell graft donor, taken from the stem cell graft. The receptors stem from a human donor who donated a stem cell graft to a child with acute myeloid leukemia.

As regards this clonotype: This sequence may be a read error, since a much larger clone differs from it by one base. This CDR3 reads CATDSQGRNTEAFF. The DNA for the CDR3 is TGTGCCACCGATTCACAGGGGCGGAACACTGAAGCTTTCTTT. J is TRBJ1-1 and V is TRBV6-2 or TRBV6-3; 7 bases agree with TRBD1. Losses at the gene ends were 10 bases for V and 1 base for J; bases not matched to a gene: 9. The CDR3 spans 14 residues. The germline V gene has CDR1 MNHEY and CDR2 SVGEGT.

This clonotype was seen repeatedly, ten times or more. J is TRBJ1-6 and V is TRBV7-2; a possible D gene is TRBD1 (6 bases). The germline V and J ends were trimmed by 2 bases and 6 bases, with 11 bases remaining between them. Germline V gene lookup returns CDR1 SGHTA and CDR2 FQGNSA. The CDR3 is 15 residues long. The chain's CDR3 is CASSLMGRGNSPLHF. The CDR3 DNA sequence: TGTGCCAGCAGCTTAATGGGCAGGGGTAATTCACCCCTCCACTTT.

This clonotype has a handful of counts. The chain carries TRBV28 and TRBJ2-4; 11 nucleotides align to TRBD2. V trimming: 3 bases; J trimming: 10 bases; junction bases outside the gene matches: 5. The CDR3 extends over 14 amino acids. Germline V gene sequence: CDR1 MDHEN, CDR2 SYDVKM. This chain's CDR3 is CASSLGGLAEIQYF. In nucleotides, the CDR3 is TGTGCCAGCAGTTTGGGGGGACTAGCGGAAATTCAGTACTTC.

The chain joins TRBV30 to TRBJ2-1; no reliable D call. Germline assignment: CDR1 GTSNPN and CDR2 SVGIG (reference sequence). The V and J ends lost 2 bases and 3 bases respectively, with 5 bases between them. CDR3 length: 12 residues. The chain's CDR3 is CAWSSHYNEQFF. The CDR3 DNA sequence: TGTGCCTGGAGTTCCCACTACAATGAGCAGTTCTTC.